What follows are 28 T cell receptor beta chains derived from one specimen sequenced in a study of cytomegalovirus exposure and HLA in healthy donors. PCR amplification relied on 60 Vbeta primers (plus 13 Jbeta primers). Assay: immunoSEQ multiplex PCR; the TCRdb copy retains only in-frame clones and omits some. The repertoire holds 90,000 to 150,000 clones, with over 65% as singletons. Sequenced input: PBMCs. Receptors were obtained from a woman aged 30 to 39 in good health and CMV-seropositive.

This chain connects TRBV19 to TRBJ1-3; TRBD1 agrees at 7 bases. CDR1 and CDR2 from the germline V gene are LNHDA and SQIVND (reference sequence). Trimming took 9 bases from V and 3 from J; bases not matched to a gene: 5. CDR3 size: 13 residues. This CDR3 is CASDNRGGNTIYF. CDR3 nucleotide sequence: TGTGCCAGCGACAACAGGGGTGGAAACACCATATATTTT. The full variable domain, completed using reference TRBV19 and TRBJ1-3, is DGGITQSPKYLFRKEGQNVTLSCEQNLNHDAMYWYRQDPGQGLRLIYYSQIVNDFQKGDIAEGYSVSREKKESFPLTVTSAQKNPTAFYLCASDNRGGNTIYFGEGSWLTVV.

This chain joins TRBV28 and TRBJ2-7; TRBD1 matches 9 bases. V gave up 8 bases and J gave up 6 bases; unmatched junction bases: 11. The germline V gene encodes CDR1 MDHEN and CDR2 SYDVKM. The CDR3 consists of 14 residues. The CDR3 loop reads CASGTGTGHREQYF. The CDR3, as DNA: TGTGCCAGCGGAACCGGGACAGGGCATCGCGAGCAGTACTTC.

V usage is TRBV12-5 and J usage is TRBJ2-2; D is possibly TRBD1 (8 bases). Between the trimmed V and J ends, which lost 5 bases and 3 bases, there was a span of 19 bases. CDR1 is LGHNT and CDR2 is FRNRAP in the germline V gene. The CDR3 extends over 17 amino acids. The CDR3 region has the DNA TGTGCTAGTGGTGCCCCCGGACAGGGAGGGTACACCGGGGAGCTGTTTTTT. Its protein product is CASGAPGQGGYTGELFF.

This clone has a handful of counts. DNA for the CDR3: TGTGCCAGCAGCTCATACCAGGGTTTCGATGAGCAGTTCTTC. Translation: CASSSYQGFDEQFF. The genes are TRBV5-4 and TRBJ2-1, with D perhaps matching TRBD1 (5 bases). CDR3 size: 14 residues. V gave up 3 bases and J gave up 8 bases, with 15 bases separating them. Germline lookup yields CDR1 SGHNT and CDR2 YYREEE (reference sequence).

J is TRBJ1-3 and V is TRBV28; D is possibly TRBD1 (5 bases). This CDR3 spans 14 amino acids. Germline V gene sequence: CDR1 MDHEN, CDR2 SYDVKM. V was cut by 8 bases and J by 0 bases, with 11 bases left in between. The CDR3 nucleotides read TGTGCCAGCCACACAGGAAACTCTGGAAACACCATATATTTT. Translated, it gives CASHTGNSGNTIYF.

The rearrangement links TRBV28 to TRBJ1-2; 7 bases fit TRBD1. The CDR3 has 14 amino acids. Unmatched junction bases numbered 17, after V lost 11 bases and J lost 8 bases. Germline CDR1 reads MDHEN; CDR2 reads SYDVKM. CDR3 coding DNA: TGTGCCGCATCGCCAGGGGGGATTTTCATCGGCTACACCTTC. Its translation: CAASPGGIFIGYTF.

V usage is TRBV9 and J usage is TRBJ2-5, with 11 bases aligning to TRBD2. The germline CDR1 and CDR2 sequences are SGDLS and YYNGEE. The V segment lost 0 bases and the J segment 5 bases; nucleotides outside the gene matches: 9. The CDR3 runs to 17 residues. Here the CDR3 reads CASSVEGSGGAGETQYF. The CDR3 DNA is TGTGCCAGCAGCGTAGAGGGTAGCGGGGGGGCCGGGGAGACCCAGTACTTC.

The rearrangement uses TRBV7-9 and TRBJ1-2; TRBD1 agrees at 10 bases. CDR1 SEHNR and CDR2 FQNEAQ come from the germline V gene (reference sequence). With 4 bases clipped from V and 3 bases from J, the junction kept 5 bases outside the gene matches. The CDR3 consists of 15 residues. The CDR3 region is CASSSPGQGHYGYTF. CDR3 bases: TGTGCCAGCAGCTCACCGGGACAGGGGCACTATGGCTACACCTTC.

The chain links TRBV6-5 to TRBJ2-1; no reliable D call. In germline, CDR1 is MNHEY, CDR2 SVGAGI. CDR3 length: 10 residues. V was pared by 5 bases and J by 9 bases, with 5 bases between. CDR3 sequence: CASSPGEQFF. CDR3 coding DNA: TGTGCCAGCAGTCCCGGTGAGCAGTTCTTC.

The chain carries TRBV5-4 and TRBJ2-1; 12 nucleotides match TRBD1. Trimming took 3 bases from V and 5 from J; bases not matched to a gene: 9. Germline V gives CDR1 SGHNT, CDR2 YYREEE (reference sequence). This CDR3 has 17 amino acids. CDR3 loop: CASSWVWGQGANNEQFF. CDR3 nucleotides: TGTGCCAGCAGCTGGGTGTGGGGACAGGGGGCGAACAATGAGCAGTTCTTC. Full variable domain (missing parts from reference TRBV5-4 and TRBJ2-1): ETGVTQSPTHLIKTRGQQVTLRCSSQSGHNTVSWYQQALGQGPQFIFQYYREEENGRGNFPPRFSGLQFPNYSSELNVNALELDDSALYLCASSWVWGQGANNEQFFGPGTRLTVL.

This rearrangement joins TRBV2 to TRBJ2-1, with TRBD2 matching over 12 bases. Losses at the gene ends were 6 bases for V and 6 bases for J; bases not matched to a gene: 6. CDR1 is SNHLY, CDR2 FYNNEI, per germline. There are 15 residues in the CDR3. The chain's CDR3 is CASSTLAGGTNEQFF. The CDR3 bases are TGTGCCAGCAGCACACTAGCGGGGGGAACCAATGAGCAGTTCTTC.

This chain links TRBV7-9 with TRBJ1-4; perhaps TRBD1 as D (6 bases). The CDR3 consists of 15 residues. Germline V gene data show CDR1 as SEHNR and CDR2 as FQNEAQ (reference sequence). Trimming removed 3 bases at V and 4 bases at J, with 12 bases between. The CDR3 nucleotides are TGTGCCAGCAGCTTCGGAGACAGGATTAATGAAAAACTGTTTTTT. Translated: CASSFGDRINEKLFF.

This chain uses TRBV28 with TRBJ2-1, with TRBD2 identical over 10 bases. Germline CDR1 reads MDHEN; CDR2 reads SYDVKM. V gave up 8 bases and J gave up 9 bases; unmatched junction bases: 10. This CDR3 has 14 residues. CDR3 sequence reads: CASRSSGGASEQFF. The CDR3 region has the DNA TGTGCCAGCCGTTCCAGCGGGGGGGCCTCTGAGCAGTTCTTC.

The chain links TRBV7-7 to TRBJ2-5; 8 nucleotides line up with TRBD2. The germline gives CDR1 SSHAT, CDR2 FNYEAQ (reference sequence). This CDR3 is 15 amino acids long. V shed 2 bases, J shed 4 bases, and the junction held 6 bases outside the gene matches. The CDR3 DNA is TGTGCCAGCAGCTTAAGGGGACTAGACGGAGAGACCCAGTACTTC. Its translation: CASSLRGLDGETQYF. Using reference TRBV7-7 and TRBJ2-5 for the parts outside the CDR3, the full variable domain is GAGVSQSPRYKVTKRGQDVTLRCDPISSHATLYWYQQALGQGPEFLTYFNYEAQPDKSGLPSDRFSAERPEGSISTLTIQRTEQRDSAMYRCASSLRGLDGETQYFGPGTRLLVL.

The chain recombines TRBV19 with TRBJ1-2; a possible D gene is TRBD1 (6 bases). V lost 8 bases, J lost 7 bases, and 8 bases lay in between. This CDR3 comprises 10 residues. CDR1 is LNHDA and CDR2 is SQIVND in the germline V gene (reference sequence). CDR3 in DNA: TGTGCCAGTCGAGGGGGTGGCTACACCTTC. As protein: CASRGGGYTF.

The gene calls are TRBV30 and TRBJ1-5; D is uncertain. The germline gives CDR1 GTSNPN, CDR2 SVGIG (reference sequence). With 0 bases removed from V and 5 bases from J, the gap between germline ends came to 8 bases. The CDR3 runs 13 residues. The CDR3 loop is CAWSVRRDQPQHF. DNA of the CDR3: TGTGCCTGGAGTGTAAGGAGGGATCAGCCCCAGCATTTT.

This sequence joins TRBV5-4 and TRBJ2-3; D possibly corresponds to TRBD2 (5 bases). There are 14 residues in the CDR3. V was pared by 3 bases and J by 3 bases, with 11 bases between. The germline gives CDR1 SGHNT, CDR2 YYREEE (reference sequence). CDR3 in amino acids: CASSSDLGTDTQYF. CDR3 coding DNA: TGTGCCAGCAGCTCGGACTTGGGGACAGATACGCAGTATTTT.

The J gene is TRBJ2-7, the V gene TRBV4-3, with 8 bases identical to TRBD1. Germline assignment: CDR1 LGHNA and CDR2 YSLEER. Trimming removed 0 bases from V and 12 bases from J; junction bases left unmatched: 13. The CDR3 sequence is 15 residues long. CDR3 sequence (DNA): TGCGCCAGCAGCCAAGAAGCGACAGGGGTGGGAAAGTTGTACTTC. Amino acid sequence: CASSQEATGVGKLYF.

This chain uses TRBV5-8 with TRBJ2-7; TRBD1 agrees at 8 bases. The length of the CDR3 is 15 residues. Trimming removed 2 bases from V and 2 bases from J; junction bases left unmatched: 6. Germline V lookup: CDR1 SGHTS, CDR2 YDEGEE. This CDR3 reads CASSFGQGHTYEQYF. Here the CDR3 DNA reads TGTGCCAGCAGCTTTGGACAGGGACATACCTACGAGCAGTACTTC.

This rearrangement joins TRBV6-1 to TRBJ2-5; 8 bases map to TRBD1. The CDR3 is made up of 14 amino acids. Losses at the gene ends were 4 bases for V and 4 bases for J; bases not matched to a gene: 5. Germline V gene sequence: CDR1 MNHNS, CDR2 SASEGT. In DNA form, the CDR3 reads TGTGCCAGCAGTGCCTCAGGGGGCAGAGAGACCCAGTACTTC. Its protein product is CASSASGGRETQYF.

The rearrangement joins TRBV28 to TRBJ2-7; D possibly corresponds to TRBD1 (5 bases). CDR1 MDHEN and CDR2 SYDVKM come from the germline V gene. V was shortened by 3 bases and J by 1 base, with 10 bases between the two germline ends. This CDR3 has 14 amino acids. CDR3 DNA sequence: TGTGCCAGCAGTTTTAGCAGGGTGTCCTACGAGCAGTACTTC. The encoded protein is CASSFSRVSYEQYF. The full variable domain, its missing parts supplied by reference TRBV28 and TRBJ2-7, is DVKVTQSSRYLVKRTGEKVFLECVQDMDHENMFWYRQDPGLGLRLIYFSYDVKMKEKGDIPEGYSVSREKKERFSLILESASTNQTSMYLCASSFSRVSYEQYFGPGTRLTVT.

The rearrangement links TRBV28 to TRBJ2-3; 14 bases map to TRBD2. Trimming at V came to 5 bases and at J to 2 bases, leaving 6 bases not matched to a gene. The CDR3 has 17 amino acids. Germline V gene sequence: CDR1 MDHEN, CDR2 SYDVKM. For the CDR3, the DNA is TGTGCCAGCAGTCCCGGACTAGCGGGGGGAGTCACAGATACGCAGTATTTT. It yields the protein CASSPGLAGGVTDTQYF.

V gene TRBV10-3 combines with J gene TRBJ1-2, with D unresolved. The ends were cut back, 0 bases at V and 6 bases at J, with 8 bases in the middle. This CDR3 is 13 amino acids long. CDR1 ENHRY and CDR2 SYGVKD come from the germline V gene. CDR3: CAISESVTDGYTF. The CDR3 DNA sequence: TGTGCCATCAGTGAGTCGGTCACGGATGGCTACACCTTC.

This clone was counted once. The same CDR3 arises from other DNA sequences in this sample as well. This rearrangement joins TRBV4-1 to TRBJ2-2; the D gene is possibly TRBD2 (6 bases). Germline CDR1 is MGHRA and CDR2 is YSYEKL. This CDR3 is built from 15 residues. The V and J ends lost 1 base and 2 bases respectively, with 8 bases between them. The chain's CDR3 is CASSQGGLNTGELFF. DNA for the CDR3: TGCGCCAGCAGCCAAGGTGGACTAAACACCGGGGAGCTGTTTTTT.

This chain links TRBV4-1 with TRBJ1-1; 7 bases agree with TRBD1. Germline V lookup: CDR1 MGHRA, CDR2 YSYEKL. This CDR3 has 16 residues. V shed 4 bases, J shed 1 base, and the junction held 9 bases outside the gene matches. In nucleotides, the CDR3 is TGCGCCAGCAGCCGCCTAACCGGGACAGCGAACACTGAAGCTTTCTTT. Residues: CASSRLTGTANTEAFF.

The CDR3 sequence is CAWSVGGATHEQYF. The CDR3 coding sequence is TGTGCCTGGAGTGTAGGAGGTGCTACCCACGAGCAGTACTTC. This chain links TRBV30 with TRBJ2-7, with D possibly matching TRBD2 (5 bases). V lost 0 bases to trimming and J lost 5 bases, with 14 bases between them. Germline V gives CDR1 GTSNPN, CDR2 SVGIG (reference sequence). The CDR3 spans 14 residues.

This clone was found a few times. The genes are TRBV7-9 and TRBJ2-7; TRBD1 matches at 11 bases. Germline V gene sequence: CDR1 SEHNR, CDR2 FQNEAQ (reference sequence). With 5 bases clipped from V and 3 bases from J, the junction kept 9 bases outside the gene matches. The CDR3 runs 16 residues. The CDR3 DNA is TGTGCCAGCAGCCCAGGGGGACAGGGGGGGAGCTACGAGCAGTACTTC. This translates into CASSPGGQGGSYEQYF.

In this sample, this clone turned up once. This sequence joins TRBV7-3 and TRBJ2-1; tentatively, D is TRBD2 (6 bases). V dropped 1 base and J dropped 9 bases, with 7 bases sitting between them. Per germline, CDR1 SGHTA and CDR2 FQGTGA. The CDR3 loop spans 12 amino acids. CDR3 region: CASSLMGGEQFF. The CDR3 coding sequence is TGTGCCAGCAGCTTAATGGGGGGTGAGCAGTTCTTC.